This TCR beta chain was sequenced during a study of blood T cell repertoires in COVID-19 (dated by TCRdb to 2018 to 2020). In the study overall: The collaborator samples originated in the United States, Italy and Spain and spanned the acute and convalescent phases of COVID-19. The material from the prospective study consisted of cDNA or gDNA derived from T cells, B-cell-depleted T cells, or PBMCs. Deeply sampled blood TCRbeta repertoires from subjects exposed to, actively infected with, or recovered from COVID-19 were included in the dataset. The repertoires were released in a freely available public database intended as a resource for research on the immune response to SARS-CoV-2. Samples were obtained from the ongoing ImmuneRACE study (first 160 participants) and from about 1,300 subjects provided by 6 global collaborators. Nearly every sample came with metadata listing a de-identified subject ID, COVID-19 status, age in years and sex. HLA class I and class II types, where available, came from metadata supplied by the sample provider rather than from assay-based typing. Results and caveats for the whole study, not just this receptor: The quantity of clinical and demographic metadata differed by source and by participant and was supplied without curation.

The collaborating institutions used their own protocols to collect whole blood in K2EDTA tubes. For TCRbeta analysis, collaborators shipped samples in one of three forms: frozen whole blood, isolated PBMCs, or DNA extracted from either of those sample types. TCRbeta CDR3 regions were amplified from genomic DNA by means of the immunoSEQ Assay, a bias-controlled multiplex PCR. The paper's data handling went like this. The number of nucleated cells in each sample was estimated by amplification of reference gene primers within the assay. Sequence reads were collapsed and filtered to measure the absolute abundance of every unique TCRbeta CDR3 rearrangement. For each sample, productive Simpson clonality was calculated as the square root of Simpson's diversity index across productive rearrangements. TCRdb retrieved this table from immuneACCESS and kept in-frame rearrangements only. Not all clones are present; in checked studies, unresolved V genes account for under half, and no reason is known for the remainder. V, J and clone size were drawn from that table, and D and trimming were deduced from the DNA. The sample includes 150,000 to 200,000 clones, with approximately 86% observed a single time. Roughly 9.8% of the sample is held by the ten biggest clonotypes.

Details on this clone: Its antigen remains undetermined. No base quality values were provided; no much bigger clone lies one nucleotide off.

As encoded in the germline V gene, CDR1 is WSHSY while CDR2 is SAAADI. Trimming takes 7 bases from V and 9 bases from J, and the germline ends sit 13 bases apart. The CDR3, cysteine through phenylalanine, is 13 amino acids long. The kept DNA is CDR3 alone, 39 bases in frame from the first base. The sequenced sample consisted of peripheral blood. Here the chain combines TRBV10-2 and TRBJ1-6; 6 matching bases give a weak D call of TRBD1. The sequence derives from an elderly woman with acute or convalescent COVID-19. The CDR3 sequence is CASTADRSSPLHF. Here is the DNA: TGCGCCAGCACCGCTGACAGGTCTTCACCCCTCCACTTT.